This record looks at one T cell receptor beta chain sequence and its context. The sample originates from a study of OX40 agonist ivuxolimab in advanced cancers. TCRdb's table, derived via immunoSEQ multiplex PCR, lists solely in-frame clones and lacks some. The sample yields tens of thousands of clones, less than 90% seen once. The CDR3 is 14 amino acids. V lost 3 bases and J 5 bases, leaving 14 bases between the germline ends. Germline-derived CDR1 and CDR2 are SGHTA and FQGNSA. The source material was CD4+ or CD8+ T cells sorted from blood, sampled in a trial of the OX40 agonist ivuxolimab. The rearrangement uses TRBV7-2 and TRBJ2-7; weak D call: TRBD1 (5 bases). The sequence was collected from an adult with an advanced solid tumor such as melanoma, head and neck, liver or kidney cancer. This CDR3 reads CASSLPGMENEQYF. The CDR3 bases are TGTGCCAGCAGCTTGCCAGGGATGGAAAACGAGCAGTACTTC. The full variable domain, in which reference TRBV7-2 and TRBJ2-7 provide the parts outside the CDR3, is GAGVSQSPSNKVTEKGKDVELRCDPISGHTALYWYRQSLGQGLEFLIYFQGNSAPDKSGLPSDRFSAERTGGSVSTLTIQRTQQEDSAVYLCASSLPGMENEQYFGPGTRLTVT.